These 4 T cell receptor beta chains originate from one sample sequenced in a study of T-cell memory formation after mild COVID-19 (dated by TCRdb to 2020 to 2023). The library was produced with 5' RACE. Sequencing relied on an Illumina NovaSeq 6000. In-frame beta chains were kept once TCRdb had trimmed the public reads at Q25 with fastp and called clones with MiXCR. Identical CDR3 proteins give one entry, which carries the most common genes and DNA. The sample table contains more than 120,000 distinct CDR3 sequences; only one count was recorded for 15% to 20% of them. In total, the top ten clones hold under 2.5% of the sample. Material for sequencing was PBMCs or a T cell subset sorted from them (not recorded which). The receptor source for this set is an adult woman who had mild COVID-19 (a few samples of this study predate the infection). The sample titles of this study are shuffled in the database, so cell type and time point are left out; the donor was told from shared clones.

In this sample, this clonotype turned up a few times. The gene calls are TRBV3-1 and TRBJ2-5; tentatively, D is TRBD1 (6 bases). Trimming removed 4 bases at V and 0 bases at J, with 12 bases between. CDR3 size: 15 residues. Germline V lookup: CDR1 LGHDT, CDR2 YNNKEL (reference sequence). CDR3 region: CASSPRGAYQETQYF. The CDR3, as DNA: TGTGCCAGCAGCCCCAGGGGTGCGTACCAAGAGACCCAGTACTTC.

This clonotype came up a few times. The CDR3 loop is CASSFDISAGYNYF. CDR3 bases: TGTGCCAGCAGCTTTGACATTAGCGCAGGATATAACTACTTC. The chain carries TRBV7-9 and TRBJ2-5; tentatively, D is TRBD2 (5 bases). V lost 3 bases and J lost 14, with 22 bases in between. CDR3 size: 14 residues. Germline loops: CDR1 SEHNR, CDR2 FQNEAQ (reference sequence).

The V gene is TRBV30, the J gene TRBJ1-2; no clear D. CDR1 is GTSNPN, CDR2 SVGIG, per germline (reference sequence). The CDR3 sequence is 14 residues long. The germline V and J ends were trimmed by 0 bases and 3 bases, with 11 bases remaining between them. The CDR3 is CAWSVGRAYYGYTF. The CDR3 DNA reads TGTGCCTGGAGTGTAGGGAGGGCTTACTATGGCTACACCTTC.

This clonotype turned up a few times. This rearrangement joins TRBV29-1 to TRBJ1-2, with D unclear. The CDR3 has 13 amino acids. Germline CDR1 is SQVTM and CDR2 is ANQGSEA. V lost 1 base and J lost 4, with 10 bases in between. The CDR3 DNA reads TGCAGCGTTGAAGGTTTGGAGACCTATGGCTACACCTTC. It codes for CSVEGLETYGYTF.